The 16 T cell receptor beta chains in this list originate from one sample, sequenced in a study of blood T cell repertoires in COVID-19. Sequencing used immunoSEQ multiplex PCR; TCRdb keeps in-frame clones, though not all of them. The table records about 110,000 clones, about two thirds of them present only once. The specimen was peripheral blood. The receptors were sampled from a woman in her thirties or forties with acute or convalescent COVID-19.

This sequence joins TRBV18 and TRBJ2-7; D gene uncertain. Trimming removed 3 bases from V and 0 bases from J, with 9 bases in between. CDR3 length: 14 residues. CDR1 and CDR2 (germline): KGHSH, LQKENI. Here the CDR3 reads CASSPLDVSYEQYF. CDR3 coding DNA: TGTGCCAGCTCACCTTTAGATGTCTCCTACGAGCAGTACTTC.

The CDR3 loop reads CSASGQGYTF. Here the CDR3 DNA reads TGCAGTGCCTCGGGACAGGGCTACACCTTC. V gene TRBV20-1 combines with J gene TRBJ1-2; the match to TRBD1 covers 7 bases. V was pared by 6 bases and J by 8 bases, with 3 bases of the junction left unmatched. CDR1 and CDR2 from the germline V gene are DFQATT and SNEGSKA (reference sequence). This CDR3 is built from 10 residues.

The chain uses TRBV5-4 and TRBJ2-6; D may be TRBD2 (5 bases). Germline CDR1 is SGHNT and CDR2 is YYREEE (reference sequence). The CDR3 is made up of 17 amino acids. The germline V and J ends were trimmed by 6 bases and 1 base, with 17 bases remaining between them. In nucleotides, the CDR3 is TGTGCCAGCAACCCCGGGGTGGTGCCATCTGGGGCCAACGTCCTGACTTTC. It encodes CASNPGVVPSGANVLTF.

This clone was counted between two and nine times. The V call is TRBV11-2, the J call TRBJ2-7; D is perhaps TRBD1 (6 bases). This CDR3 comprises 14 residues. Germline V gene sequence: CDR1 SGHAT, CDR2 FQNNGV. Trimming removed 3 bases at V and 5 bases at J, with 14 bases between. This CDR3 is CASSFTGSPHEQYF. CDR3 DNA: TGTGCCAGCAGCTTTACAGGGTCTCCCCACGAGCAGTACTTC. The variable domain in full, completed from reference TRBV11-2 and TRBJ2-7, reads EAGVAQSPRYKIIEKRQSVAFWCNPISGHATLYWYQQILGQGPKLLIQFQNNGVVDDSQLPKDRFSAERLKGVDSTLKIQPAKLEDSAVYLCASSFTGSPHEQYFGPGTRLTVT.

The gene calls are TRBV2 and TRBJ1-2, with 7 bases lining up with TRBD1. In germline, CDR1 is SNHLY, CDR2 FYNNEI. V lost 3 bases to trimming and J lost 4 bases; unmatched junction nucleotides: 5. There are 14 residues in the CDR3. The CDR3 DNA reads as TGTGCCAGCAGTGAGGGCGGGACAGCCTATGGCTACACCTTC. Translating it yields CASSEGGTAYGYTF.

The chain has TRBV6-7 and TRBJ2-5, with TRBD2 as a possible D gene (5 bases). TRBV6-7 is designated an ORF whose function remains uncertain. CDR3 length equals 15 residues. V lost 11 bases, J lost 4 bases, and 23 bases lay in between. DNA for the CDR3: TGTGCCTCCCACCTTGCCGGGGTGGTTCGAGAGACCCAGTACTTC. Its translation: CASHLAGVVRETQYF.

The rearrangement uses TRBV5-6 and TRBJ2-1; D is undetermined. The germline V and J ends were trimmed by 0 bases and 12 bases, with 10 bases remaining between them. The germline V gene has CDR1 SGHDT and CDR2 YYEEEE. This CDR3 region has 12 residues. The CDR3 region is CASSLEVTPQFF. The CDR3 DNA reads as TGTGCCAGCAGCTTGGAGGTGACTCCGCAGTTCTTC.

This clone was seen a single time. The rearrangement uses TRBV6-2 or TRBV6-3 and TRBJ2-7; TRBD1 matches at 9 bases. Trimming cost V 6 bases and J 0 bases; bases outside gene matches: 6. The CDR3 sequence is 15 residues long. From germline, CDR1 is MNHEY and CDR2 SVGEGT. CDR3 in amino acids: CASSQGQGGSYEQYF. CDR3 nucleotides: TGTGCCAGCAGCCAGGGACAGGGAGGCTCCTACGAGCAGTACTTC.

This clone has only one observation. The rearrangement joins TRBV4-1 to TRBJ2-7, with TRBD1 matching 7 bases. Trimming removed 4 bases from V and 4 bases from J; junction bases left unmatched: 7. The CDR3 contains 14 residues. Germline assignment: CDR1 MGHRA and CDR2 YSYEKL. CDR3: CASSLRDRMYEQYF. In DNA, the CDR3 is TGCGCCAGCAGCCTCCGGGACAGAATGTACGAGCAGTACTTC.

V is TRBV29-1 and J is TRBJ2-3, with 7 bases matching TRBD2. The CDR3 loop spans 12 amino acids. Germline CDR1 SQVTM, CDR2 ANQGSEA. Trimming removed 6 bases from V and 7 bases from J; junction bases left unmatched: 7. CDR3 DNA: TGCAGCGTCCTAAAAGCGGGGTATACGCAGTATTTT. It codes for CSVLKAGYTQYF.

The genes are TRBV20-1 and TRBJ1-6; no reliable D call. The CDR3 is made up of 14 amino acids. Germline V gene lookup returns CDR1 DFQATT and CDR2 SNEGSKA (reference sequence). Trimming removed 3 bases at V and 6 bases at J, with 12 bases between. DNA of the CDR3: TGCAGTGCTAGTCGGTCAGGCCCTAATTCACCCCTCCACTTT. Translated, it gives CSASRSGPNSPLHF.

V and J are TRBV5-8 and TRBJ2-3; 10 nucleotides line up with TRBD1. Per germline, CDR1 SGHTS and CDR2 YDEGEE. V was pared by 7 bases and J by 2 bases, with 13 bases of the junction left unmatched. CDR3 length equals 17 residues. CDR3 bases: TGTGCCAGCCTCTCCGGGACAGGGGACGCTACCACAGATACGCAGTATTTT. Protein sequence: CASLSGTGDATTDTQYF. Full variable domain (remainder filled in from reference TRBV5-8 and TRBJ2-3): EAGVTQSPTHLIKTRGQQATLRCSPISGHTSVYWYQQALGLGLQFLLWYDEGEERNRGNFPPRFSGRQFPNYSSELNVNALELEDSALYLCASLSGTGDATTDTQYFGPGTRLTVL.

The rearrangement uses TRBV7-2 and TRBJ2-5, with a weak D call TRBD1 (5 bases). This CDR3 contains 14 residues. Trimming took 5 bases from V and 3 from J, leaving 13 bases between them. CDR1 is SGHTA and CDR2 is FQGNSA in the germline V gene. The DNA of the CDR3 is TGTGCCAGCAGCGGAGACAGTACCAAAGAGACCCAGTACTTC. It codes for CASSGDSTKETQYF.

DNA of the CDR3: TGTGCCAGCAGCCAGACACAATATACGCAGTATTTT. Protein product: CASSQTQYTQYF. The rearrangement uses TRBV14 and TRBJ2-3; D call uncertain. This CDR3 has 12 amino acids. V lost 3 bases, J lost 7 bases, and 8 bases lay in between. Per the germline V gene, CDR1 is SGHDN and CDR2 is FVKESK. Drawing the rest from reference TRBV14 and TRBJ2-3, the complete variable domain is EAGVTQFPSHSVIEKGQTVTLRCDPISGHDNLYWYRRVMGKEIKFLLHFVKESKQDESGMPNNRFLAERTGGTYSTLKVQPAELEDSGVYFCASSQTQYTQYFGPGTRLTVL.

The CDR3 DNA is TGTGCCAGCAGCGCCCGACTAGCGGGGGGGCTCTACGAGCAGTACTTC. The encoded protein is CASSARLAGGLYEQYF. This sequence joins TRBV9 and TRBJ2-7, with 14 bases matching TRBD2. Unmatched junction bases numbered 5, after V lost 3 bases and J lost 3 bases. CDR1 and CDR2 from the germline V gene are SGDLS and YYNGEE. This CDR3 has 16 amino acids.

The CDR3 DNA is TGTGCCAGCAGCCCGGCGGACAGGGCAAAGGGCTACACCTTC. Its translation: CASSPADRAKGYTF. This sequence joins TRBV7-2 and TRBJ1-2, with 8 bases matching TRBD1. Per germline, CDR1 SGHTA and CDR2 FQGNSA. CDR3 length equals 14 residues. The ends lost 5 bases at V and 8 bases at J; junction bases unmatched: 10.